One sample yielded the 30 T cell receptor beta chains listed below, sequenced in a study of Tregs in tolerant kidney transplant recipients. TCRdb's table, derived via immunoSEQ multiplex PCR, lists solely in-frame clones and lacks some. The sample lists roughly 52,000 clones, about nine tenths seen once, with about 15% in the top ten. The nonmyeloablative bone marrow transplants came from related graft donors, with transient mixed chimerism. Source: CD8+ T cells from blood (PBMCs), taken 24 months after the transplant. These TCRs come from a human patient who received a combined kidney and bone marrow transplant. Some T cells may have originated in the graft donor.

The chain carries TRBV2 and TRBJ1-2; D gene uncertain. This CDR3 region has 15 residues. Trimming took 1 base from V and 0 from J, leaving 9 bases between them. Germline-derived CDR1 and CDR2 are SNHLY and FYNNEI. CDR3 amino acids: CASSEDRSSNYGYTF. In nucleotides, the CDR3 is TGTGCCAGCAGTGAAGACAGATCGTCTAACTATGGCTACACCTTC.

The table lists this clone with a few counts. The chain carries TRBV6-6 and TRBJ2-7, with D possibly TRBD2 on 6 matching bases. This CDR3 region has 14 residues. Germline values: CDR1 MNHNY, CDR2 SVGAGI (reference sequence). V was cut by 0 bases and J by 6 bases, with 12 bases left in between. The chain's CDR3 is CASSYSPSEGEQYF. CDR3 DNA sequence: TGTGCCAGCAGTTACTCACCTAGCGAGGGCGAGCAGTACTTC.

This clone was recorded only once. This chain joins TRBV19 and TRBJ1-3; D call uncertain. There are 15 residues in the CDR3. The ends were cut back, 2 bases at V and 0 bases at J, with 8 bases in the middle. Germline CDR1 and CDR2: LNHDA and SQIVND (reference sequence). The chain's CDR3 is CASSIFSSSGNTIYF. As DNA, the CDR3 is TGTGCCAGTAGTATATTCTCGAGCTCTGGAAACACCATATATTTT.

The chain couples TRBV27 to TRBJ2-7; 13 bases fit TRBD2. This CDR3 contains 18 residues. Germline values: CDR1 MNHEY, CDR2 SMNVEV (reference sequence). After removal of 5 bases from V and 2 bases from J, the junction contained 12 bases not matched to a gene. The CDR3 spells CASSLAGTSGAFTYEQYF. The CDR3 bases are TGTGCCAGCAGTCTAGCCGGGACTAGCGGGGCCTTTACCTACGAGCAGTACTTC.

The rearrangement joins TRBV29-1 to TRBJ2-2; D may be TRBD2 (6 bases). The CDR3 is 11 residues long. With 4 bases removed from V and 6 bases from J, the gap between germline ends came to 6 bases. CDR1 is SQVTM and CDR2 is ANQGSEA in the germline V gene. The CDR3 sequence: CSVGGAGELFF. DNA for the CDR3: TGCAGCGTTGGGGGGGCCGGGGAGCTGTTTTTT.

This chain uses TRBV16 with TRBJ2-1, with 8 bases fitting TRBD2. CDR3 length: 17 residues. J lost 0 bases, V lost 0 bases, and 4 bases had no gene match. Germline-derived CDR1 and CDR2 are KGHSY and FQNENV. DNA of the CDR3: TGTGCCAGCAGCCAATCGGCTAGCGGGCTCTCCTACAATGAGCAGTTCTTC. Its protein product is CASSQSASGLSYNEQFF. The complete variable domain, with remaining parts taken from reference TRBV16 and TRBJ2-1, reads GEEVAQTPKHLVRGEGQKAKLYCAPIKGHSYVFWYQQVLKNEFKFLISFQNENVFDETGMPKERFSAKCLPNSPCSLEIQATKLEDSAVYFCASSQSASGLSYNEQFFGPGTRLTVL.

The chain combines TRBV7-9 with TRBJ1-5; TRBD1 is a possible D gene (5 bases). The CDR3 runs 15 residues. Between the trimmed V and J ends, which lost 5 bases and 0 bases, there was a span of 11 bases. Germline assignment: CDR1 SEHNR and CDR2 FQNEAQ (reference sequence). CDR3 bases: TGTGCCAGCAGCCCAGCGGGGGTTAGCAATCAGCCCCAGCATTTT. Translation: CASSPAGVSNQPQHF.

The chain has TRBV11-3 and TRBJ2-7; D perhaps matches TRBD1 (5 bases). CDR3 size: 15 residues. The V end lost 1 base, the J end lost 3 bases, and 13 bases lay between the germline ends. Germline V gene lookup returns CDR1 SGHNT and CDR2 YENEEA. CDR3 sequence: CASSLGRGRGYEQYF. The CDR3 DNA follows: TGTGCCAGCAGCTTAGGAAGGGGTCGCGGCTACGAGCAGTACTTC.

CDR3 residues: CATATILDRGQGEQYF. The DNA of the CDR3 is TGTGCCACCGCTACGATATTAGACAGGGGGCAGGGCGAGCAGTACTTC. V usage is TRBV19 and J usage is TRBJ2-7; TRBD1 matches 10 bases. The CDR3 has 16 amino acids. Per germline, CDR1 LNHDA and CDR2 SQIVND (reference sequence). The J segment lost 6 bases and the V segment lost 10 bases, leaving 18 bases of the junction unmatched.

V and J are TRBV19 and TRBJ1-2; tentatively, D is TRBD1 (5 bases). The CDR3 extends over 14 amino acids. Trimming shortened V by 4 bases and J by 6 bases, and 15 bases separated the two germline ends. Germline V gene data show CDR1 as LNHDA and CDR2 as SQIVND (reference sequence). The CDR3 reads CASSTPPGLDGYTF. The CDR3 DNA reads TGTGCCAGTAGTACCCCCCCAGGGCTCGATGGCTACACCTTC.

The chain couples TRBV4-3 to TRBJ2-1, with D possibly matching TRBD2 (6 bases). Trimming shortened V by 0 bases and J by 9 bases, and 12 bases separated the two germline ends. This CDR3 has 14 amino acids. The germline gives CDR1 LGHNA, CDR2 YSLEER. The CDR3 sequence is CASSQDYRGTEQFF. The CDR3 nucleotides are TGCGCCAGCAGCCAAGATTACCGGGGGACTGAGCAGTTCTTC.

The chain recombines TRBV5-1 with TRBJ2-3; 9 positions agree with TRBD1. The CDR3 loop spans 15 amino acids. Trimming cost V 3 bases and J 2 bases; bases outside gene matches: 4. Germline-derived CDR1 and CDR2 are SGHRS and YFSETQ. The CDR3 nucleotides read TGCGCCAGCAGCTCCTGGACAGGGGTCACAGATACGCAGTATTTT. Its protein is CASSSWTGVTDTQYF.

The chain recombines TRBV9 with TRBJ2-7, with 7 bases identical to TRBD1. This CDR3 is built from 16 residues. V lost 4 bases, J lost 4 bases, and 14 bases stayed unmatched. CDR1 SGDLS and CDR2 YYNGEE come from the germline V gene. As DNA, the CDR3 is TGTGCCAGCAGCTCCGGTGGGGAGCGGACAGGTTACGAGCAGTACTTC. The encoded protein is CASSSGGERTGYEQYF.

V is TRBV5-6 and J is TRBJ1-1; 8 bases align to TRBD1. The CDR3 sequence is 12 residues long. V shed 2 bases, J shed 8 bases, and the junction held 2 bases outside the gene matches. Germline assignment: CDR1 SGHDT and CDR2 YYEEEE. The CDR3 region has the DNA TGTGCCAGCAGCTTAGGACAGGGAGAAGCTTTCTTT. Its protein is CASSLGQGEAFF.

This rearrangement joins TRBV6-5 to TRBJ2-1; TRBD1 is a possible D gene (6 bases). Germline lookup yields CDR1 MNHEY and CDR2 SVGAGI. This CDR3 has 16 amino acids. Trimming took off 3 bases at V and 7 bases at J, with 19 bases between the two ends. CDR3 protein: CASSYSTGTSTNEQFF. The CDR3 nucleotides are TGTGCCAGCAGTTATTCTACAGGGACCTCGACTAATGAGCAGTTCTTC.

The chain is built from TRBV4-3 and TRBJ2-7; TRBD2 matches at 8 bases. The CDR3 has 15 residues. Germline-derived CDR1 and CDR2 are LGHNA and YSLEER. Losses at the gene ends were 4 bases for V and 4 bases for J; bases not matched to a gene: 9. The CDR3 DNA follows: TGCGCCAGCAGCCCGTACAGCGGGAGTGGTTACGAGCAGTACTTC. Translation: CASSPYSGSGYEQYF.

The chain uses TRBV7-3 and TRBJ2-3; 9 bases agree with TRBD2. Germline V gene sequence: CDR1 SGHTA, CDR2 FQGTGA. The CDR3 length is 17 residues. V gave up 1 base and J gave up 5 bases; unmatched junction bases: 10. DNA for the CDR3: TGTGCCAGCAGCTTAAAACAAGGCGGGGGGGCCGAAGATACGCAGTATTTT. Encoded protein: CASSLKQGGGAEDTQYF.

This chain links TRBV18 with TRBJ2-6; TRBD1 is a possible D gene (6 bases). V lost 2 bases, J lost 0 bases, and 20 bases lay in between. This CDR3 region has 20 residues. The germline V gene encodes CDR1 KGHSH and CDR2 LQKENI. For the CDR3, the DNA is TGTGCCAGCTCACCATGTGGCGAGGGGGATATTAGCTCTGGGGCCAACGTCCTGACTTTC. Its protein product is CASSPCGEGDISSGANVLTF.

V gene TRBV19 combines with J gene TRBJ2-3; 9 nucleotides agree with TRBD2. From germline, CDR1 is LNHDA and CDR2 SQIVND (reference sequence). The V segment lost 5 bases and the J segment 5 bases; nucleotides outside the gene matches: 11. The CDR3 length is 16 residues. For the CDR3, the DNA is TGTGCCAGTAGTCCCAGACTAGCGGTCCCCGAAGATACGCAGTATTTT. Its protein is CASSPRLAVPEDTQYF.

The DNA of the CDR3 is TGTGCCAGCAGCTTGTGGCGGGGGGCCGCCGGGGAGACCCAGTACTTC. This gives the protein CASSLWRGAAGETQYF. The V gene is TRBV5-5, the J gene TRBJ2-5, with 8 bases that match TRBD2. The CDR3 length is 16 residues. Germline CDR1 SGHKS, CDR2 YYEKEE (reference sequence). Germline trimming cut 1 base from V and 5 bases from J; bases unmatched to any gene: 10. Full variable domain (remainder filled in from reference TRBV5-5 and TRBJ2-5): DAGVTQSPTHLIKTRGQQVTLRCSPISGHKSVSWYQQVLGQGPQFIFQYYEKEERGRGNFPDRFSARQFPNYSSELNVNALLLGDSALYLCASSLWRGAAGETQYFGPGTRLLVL.

V is TRBV28 and J is TRBJ1-4; D is perhaps TRBD1 (6 bases). V lost 1 base, J lost 7 bases, and 13 bases lay in between. This CDR3 spans 15 amino acids. CDR1 is MDHEN and CDR2 is SYDVKM in the germline V gene. In nucleotides, the CDR3 is TGTGCCAGCAGTTTATCGTCACAGGGATCTGAAAAACTGTTTTTT. This codes for CASSLSSQGSEKLFF.

The chain recombines TRBV27 with TRBJ1-6; D gene ambiguous. Germline CDR1 MNHEY, CDR2 SMNVEV (reference sequence). Trimming took 2 bases from V and 9 from J, leaving 5 bases between them. The CDR3 has 12 residues. The CDR3 protein is CASSLLRSPLHF. CDR3 coding DNA: TGTGCCAGCAGTTTACTTCGTTCACCCCTCCACTTT.

This chain connects TRBV4-1 to TRBJ2-7, with 13 bases that match TRBD2. Germline V gene sequence: CDR1 MGHRA, CDR2 YSYEKL. The CDR3 extends over 15 amino acids. The ends lost 5 bases at V and 4 bases at J; junction bases unmatched: 5. As DNA, the CDR3 is TGCGCCAGCAGCGCGGGACTAGCGGGATCGTACGAGCAGTACTTC. It specifies CASSAGLAGSYEQYF.

This chain uses TRBV4-3 with TRBJ1-2; no clear D gene. Germline V gene sequence: CDR1 LGHNA, CDR2 YSLEER. V was clipped by 6 bases and J by 4 bases, with 15 bases between them. The CDR3 is 14 residues long. CDR3 residues: CASSGFGSGYGYTF. The CDR3, as DNA: TGCGCCAGCAGTGGTTTCGGGTCGGGCTATGGCTACACCTTC.

V usage is TRBV28 and J usage is TRBJ1-1; maybe TRBD1 (6 bases). Germline assignment: CDR1 MDHEN and CDR2 SYDVKM. The CDR3 covers 13 residues. V was shortened by 3 bases and J by 1 base, with 6 bases between the two germline ends. CDR3 sequence (DNA): TGTGCCAGCAGTTTGGGACAGAACACTGAAGCTTTCTTT. Residues: CASSLGQNTEAFF.

This chain links TRBV6-4 with TRBJ2-1, with a weak D call TRBD2 (6 bases). V shed 2 bases and J shed 9 bases, with 8 bases lying between them. From germline, CDR1 is MRHNA and CDR2 SNTAGT. The CDR3 loop spans 12 amino acids. Written as DNA, the CDR3 is TGTGCCAGCAGTGACGGACTATCTGAGCAGTTCTTC. Protein: CASSDGLSEQFF.

The rearrangement joins TRBV9 to TRBJ2-1; 8 nucleotides match TRBD1. The length of the CDR3 is 14 residues. The J segment lost 8 bases and the V segment lost 1 base, leaving 5 bases of the junction unmatched. Germline assignment: CDR1 SGDLS and CDR2 YYNGEE. Here the CDR3 reads CASSVQGAVDEQFF. The DNA for the CDR3 is TGTGCCAGCAGCGTACAGGGGGCGGTGGATGAGCAGTTCTTC.

The genes are TRBV2 and TRBJ2-1, with 8 bases that match TRBD2. Germline loops: CDR1 SNHLY, CDR2 FYNNEI. The ends lost 6 bases at V and 7 bases at J; junction bases unmatched: 14. The CDR3 has 16 amino acids. CDR3 sequence reads: CASSEGAGVAANEQFF. CDR3 nucleotide sequence: TGTGCCAGCAGCGAGGGAGCGGGAGTGGCTGCAAATGAGCAGTTCTTC.

The rearrangement links TRBV6-6 to TRBJ2-3; a weak D match, TRBD2 (5 bases). Between the trimmed V and J ends, which lost 6 bases and 11 bases, there was a span of 18 bases. Germline V gene sequence: CDR1 MNHNY, CDR2 SVGAGI (reference sequence). This CDR3 has 13 residues. The CDR3 loop is CASRPLGMGEQYF. The CDR3 DNA reads TGTGCCAGCAGACCCCTTGGTATGGGAGAGCAGTATTTT.

The chain couples TRBV2 to TRBJ2-3; 9 bases are a match to TRBD2. Germline values: CDR1 SNHLY, CDR2 FYNNEI. CDR3 length equals 15 residues. V gave up 4 bases and J gave up 3 bases; unmatched junction bases: 5. The CDR3 DNA reads as TGTGCCAGCAGTGTTGGTAGCGGGGGAACAGATACGCAGTATTTT. Its translation is CASSVGSGGTDTQYF. Complete variable domain (other parts from reference TRBV2 and TRBJ2-3): EPEVTQTPSHQVTQMGQEVILRCVPISNHLYFYWYRQILGQKVEFLVSFYNNEISEKSEIFDDQFSVERPDGSNFTLKIRSTKLEDSAMYFCASSVGSGGTDTQYFGPGTRLTVL.